What follows are 29 T cell receptor beta chains derived from one specimen sequenced in a study of T cells after yellow fever vaccination. In TCRdb, the 5' RACE reads were re-called with MiXCR into one record per CDR3 protein. The sample contains around 140,000 distinct CDR3 sequences, about 6.2% of which appear only once. Specimen: CD4+ T cells sorted from PBMCs, collected 10 days after the yellow fever booster vaccination. These receptors were collected from a man younger than 40 who received the YFV17D yellow fever vaccine.

This clonotype appeared many times. The chain links TRBV19 to TRBJ1-1, with a tentative D call TRBD1 (5 bases). This CDR3 spans 12 amino acids. CDR1 is LNHDA, CDR2 SQIVND, per germline (reference sequence). Between the trimmed V and J ends, which lost 9 bases and 5 bases, there was a span of 13 bases. CDR3 region: CASRDRDTEAFF. CDR3 sequence (DNA): TGTGCCAGCCGGGACCGGGATACTGAAGCTTTCTTT.

The sample holds many counts of this clonotype. The chain has TRBV5-5 and TRBJ2-1, with D possibly being TRBD2 (6 bases). Germline V gene data show CDR1 as SGHKS and CDR2 as YYEKEE (reference sequence). The V end was cut by 3 bases, the J end by 1 base, with 11 bases between. CDR3 length: 15 residues. CDR3 in amino acids: CASSSVGGSYNEQFF. CDR3 coding DNA: TGTGCCAGCAGCTCGGTCGGGGGTTCCTACAATGAGCAGTTCTTC.

There are many counts of this clonotype. V gene TRBV6-1 combines with J gene TRBJ2-7, with 10 bases identical to TRBD2. The CDR3 covers 18 residues. Trimming took 6 bases from V and 7 from J; bases not matched to a gene: 21. Germline CDR1 MNHNS, CDR2 SASEGT. CDR3 DNA: TGTGCCAGCAGACGGACAGCGGGAGGGCTGTCGTCGGGTGGAGAGCAGTACTTC. Translating it yields CASRRTAGGLSSGGEQYF.

Ten or more counts support this clonotype. The V call is TRBV6-5, the J call TRBJ2-4; D not certain. The germline gives CDR1 MNHEY, CDR2 SVGAGI. This CDR3 contains 15 residues. V was pared by 2 bases and J by 4 bases, with 12 bases between. This CDR3 is CASSYGDNLKNIQYF. DNA for the CDR3: TGTGCCAGCAGTTACGGAGACAACCTTAAAAACATTCAGTACTTC.

The sample holds many counts of this clonotype. The CDR3 here is CSVQGGGRGGTQYF. In DNA, the CDR3 is TGCAGCGTACAAGGGGGCGGGAGAGGAGGTACGCAGTATTTT. This chain connects TRBV29-1 to TRBJ2-3; D may correspond to TRBD1 or TRBD2 (7 bases each). Germline V gives CDR1 SQVTM, CDR2 ANQGSEA. V dropped 6 bases and J dropped 8 bases, with 21 bases sitting between them. The CDR3 has 14 residues.

Many counts were recorded for this clonotype. The chain is built from TRBV20-1 and TRBJ2-2; D is undetermined. This CDR3 contains 15 residues. Germline CDR1 is DFQATT and CDR2 is SNEGSKA (reference sequence). The ends were cut back, 3 bases at V and 1 base at J, with 12 bases in the middle. CDR3 region: CSARTSWVNTGELFF. As DNA, the CDR3 is TGCAGTGCTAGGACCTCTTGGGTGAACACCGGGGAGCTGTTTTTT.

This clonotype was detected many times. The chain recombines TRBV7-2 with TRBJ2-1; D unclear. This CDR3 is 14 amino acids long. Germline V gene data show CDR1 as SGHTA and CDR2 as FQGNSA. Deletions cut 5 bases from V and 5 bases from J, with 13 bases between. CDR3 sequence: CASSPKRQNNEQFF. In nucleotides, the CDR3 is TGTGCCAGCAGCCCAAAGCGACAAAACAATGAGCAGTTCTTC.

V gene TRBV18 combines with J gene TRBJ1-1; D is undetermined. V was pared by 2 bases and J by 1 base, with 5 bases between. Germline lookup yields CDR1 KGHSH and CDR2 LQKENI. The CDR3 has 13 amino acids. The CDR3 DNA sequence: TGTGCCAGCTCACCAGGAGAGAACACTGAAGCTTTCTTT. It codes for CASSPGENTEAFF.

This clonotype has at least ten counts. CDR3 sequence (DNA): TGTGCCAGCAGCCAGTGGACAGGCAAAGAGACCCAGTACTTC. Its protein is CASSQWTGKETQYF. This sequence joins TRBV14 and TRBJ2-5; TRBD1 matches 7 bases. The V gene's germline CDR1 is SGHDN and CDR2 FVKESK. The CDR3 covers 14 residues. V dropped 3 bases and J dropped 3; count of bases not matched to a gene: 4.

This clonotype was counted ten times or more. The V gene is TRBV29-1, the J gene TRBJ2-7, with D perhaps matching TRBD1 or TRBD2 (5 bases each). The CDR3 runs 12 residues. Germline V gives CDR1 SQVTM, CDR2 ANQGSEA. V shed 4 bases and J shed 5 bases, with 12 bases lying between them. The CDR3 reads CSVVGGFDEQYF. The DNA of the CDR3 is TGCAGCGTTGTTGGGGGATTCGACGAGCAGTACTTC.

There are a few counts of this clonotype. This chain joins TRBV20-1 and TRBJ2-7; 7 nucleotides align to TRBD1. The CDR3 covers 13 residues. V was pared by 7 bases and J by 4 bases, with 10 bases of the junction left unmatched. Germline V gives CDR1 DFQATT, CDR2 SNEGSKA (reference sequence). The CDR3 bases are TGCAGTGTGATCAGGACAGGACCTTACGAGCAGTACTTC. Its protein product is CSVIRTGPYEQYF.

This chain uses TRBV12-3 or TRBV12-4 with TRBJ1-3; 8 bases line up with TRBD1. Trimming took 4 bases from V and 0 from J; bases not matched to a gene: 5. There are 16 residues in the CDR3. This chain's CDR3 is CASSSPGQASGNTIYF. The CDR3 nucleotides read TGTGCCAGCAGTTCGCCGGGACAGGCCTCTGGAAACACCATATATTTT.

In this sample, this clonotype turned up many times. V is TRBV5-1 and J is TRBJ2-3; D may be TRBD2 (7 bases). Trimming removed 0 bases from V and 4 bases from J, with 18 bases in between. CDR1 and CDR2 (germline): SGHRS, YFSETQ. The CDR3 consists of 17 residues. For the CDR3, the DNA is TGCGCCAGCAGCTTGGCGTATTTGGGAGGGGGGCCAGATACGCAGTATTTT. Its translation: CASSLAYLGGGPDTQYF.

The table lists this clonotype with many counts. The chain joins TRBV6-1 to TRBJ1-5; 7 bases align to TRBD1. CDR1 MNHNS and CDR2 SASEGT come from the germline V gene. The CDR3 totals 14 residues. The J segment lost 7 bases and the V segment lost 6 bases, leaving 9 bases of the junction unmatched. In DNA form, the CDR3 reads TGTGCCAGCAGAGATAGATTACAGGGGCAGCCCCAGCATTTT. This gives the protein CASRDRLQGQPQHF.

This clonotype was seen many times. This chain links TRBV18 with TRBJ1-5; D gene ambiguous. The CDR3 extends over 14 amino acids. Germline CDR1 reads KGHSH; CDR2 reads LQKENI. The V gene lost 3 bases and the J gene lost 2 bases, with 8 bases spanning the gap. The CDR3, as DNA: TGTGCCAGCTCACCGGCATTGGGCAATCAGCCCCAGCATTTT. It codes for CASSPALGNQPQHF.

This clonotype was found many times. V and J are TRBV5-6 and TRBJ2-5; D may correspond to TRBD1 or TRBD2 (5 bases each). V gave up 5 bases and J gave up 5 bases, with 13 bases separating them. The CDR3 loop spans 13 amino acids. Per germline, CDR1 SGHDT and CDR2 YYEEEE. This chain's CDR3 is CASRTRDAETQYF. In DNA, the CDR3 is TGTGCCAGCAGAACCCGGGACGCTGAGACCCAGTACTTC. The variable domain in full, with the rest retrieved from reference TRBV5-6 and TRBJ2-5, is DAGVTQSPTHLIKTRGQQVTLRCSPKSGHDTVSWYQQALGQGPQFIFQYYEEEERQRGNFPDRFSGHQFPNYSSELNVNALLLGDSALYLCASRTRDAETQYFGPGTRLLVL.

This clonotype was seen ten or more times. V usage is TRBV20-1 and J usage is TRBJ2-3; tentatively, D is TRBD2 (6 bases). The CDR3 has 13 residues. Germline CDR1 reads DFQATT; CDR2 reads SNEGSKA (reference sequence). Trimming removed 5 bases at V and 2 bases at J, with 11 bases between. In DNA, the CDR3 is TGCAGTGCTCCCCGCGGGACCACAGATACGCAGTATTTT. It specifies CSAPRGTTDTQYF.

This clonotype was detected many times. The genes are TRBV6-5 and TRBJ2-5, with a weak D call TRBD1 (6 bases). Germline assignment: CDR1 MNHEY and CDR2 SVGAGI. This CDR3 is 14 amino acids long. With 8 bases removed from V and 5 bases from J, the gap between germline ends came to 18 bases. The CDR3 DNA reads as TGTGCCAGCGGTTCCCCCGGTAGGGGGGAGACCCAGTACTTC. Translating gives CASGSPGRGETQYF.

Concerning this clonotype: A read error may produce the germline difference seen at one junction end. The chain links TRBV20-1 to TRBJ1-1; a weak D match, TRBD1 (5 bases). Looked up from germline, CDR1 is DFQATT and CDR2 is SNEGSKA (reference sequence). The CDR3 spans 12 residues. The DNA for the CDR3 is TGCAGTGCAAGAGGACGGGGGACTGAAGCTTTCTTT. Protein: CSARGRGTEAFF.

Ten or more counts support this clonotype. The rearrangement links TRBV20-1 to TRBJ2-2; 8 nucleotides align to TRBD2. Germline assignment: CDR1 DFQATT and CDR2 SNEGSKA (reference sequence). The CDR3 extends over 13 amino acids. CDR3 sequence: CSGGGALTGELFF. The DNA of the CDR3 is TGCAGCGGGGGGGGAGCCCTCACCGGGGAGCTGTTTTTT.

With regard to this clonotype: It may be a read error: a sequence one base away is much more abundant. The chain is built from TRBV7-2 and TRBJ2-5; D not certain. Germline CDR1 and CDR2: SGHTA and FQGNSA. This CDR3 region has 16 residues. V was shortened by 2 bases and J by 1 base, with 14 bases between the two germline ends. The CDR3 is CASSLTARPCQETQYF. CDR3 DNA sequence: TGTGCCAGCAGCTTAACAGCGAGACCGTGCCAAGAGACCCAGTACTTC.

This clonotype was detected ten times or more. The rearrangement uses TRBV3-1 and TRBJ2-1, with TRBD2 identical over 9 bases. With V trimmed by 0 bases and J by 4 bases, 10 bases remained unmatched. The CDR3 is made up of 18 amino acids. Germline loops: CDR1 LGHDT, CDR2 YNNKEL (reference sequence). The CDR3 DNA sequence: TGTGCCAGCAGCCAAGATGTGGCTAGCGGGAAACGTTACAATGAGCAGTTCTTC. As protein: CASSQDVASGKRYNEQFF.

This clonotype has at least ten counts. The V and J genes are TRBV5-5 and TRBJ1-5; 8 nucleotides match TRBD1. Germline V gene lookup returns CDR1 SGHKS and CDR2 YYEKEE (reference sequence). V dropped 3 bases and J dropped 7; count of bases not matched to a gene: 18. The CDR3 has 18 residues. The CDR3 nucleotides are TGTGCCAGCAGCTCAATGGCAGGGGGCGCGGGTCTTAGACAGCCCCAGCATTTT. Protein product: CASSSMAGGAGLRQPQHF.

This clonotype showed up just a few times. The genes are TRBV18 and TRBJ2-7; 9 bases align to TRBD1. The CDR3 sequence is 16 residues long. Germline V gene sequence: CDR1 KGHSH, CDR2 LQKENI. The V gene end was trimmed by 3 bases and the J gene end by 4 bases; junction bases not matched to a gene: 10. CDR3 in DNA: TGTGCCAGCTCACCTACAGGGGGCACGATGACGTACGAGCAGTACTTC. Translated, it gives CASSPTGGTMTYEQYF.

In the case of this clonotype: A single base separates this from a much larger clone, so it may be a read error. The chain combines TRBV5-6 with TRBJ2-5, with D perhaps TRBD1 (6 bases). Between the trimmed V and J ends, which lost 1 base and 5 bases, there was a span of 12 bases. This CDR3 comprises 14 residues. The V gene's germline CDR1 is SGHDT and CDR2 YYEEEE. CDR3 sequence reads: CASSLTGTSETQYF. In DNA form, the CDR3 reads TGTGCCAGCAGCTTGACGGGGACATCTGAGACCCAGTACTTC.

This clonotype was seen many times. The chain uses TRBV12-5 and TRBJ2-7, with D possibly matching TRBD1 (6 bases). The germline V and J ends were trimmed by 0 bases and 2 bases, with 11 bases remaining between them. CDR3 size: 15 residues. In germline, CDR1 is LGHNT, CDR2 FRNRAP. The CDR3 bases are TGTGCTAGTGGTTTGGTAATGACAGGTACCTACGAGCAGTACTTC. The encoded protein is CASGLVMTGTYEQYF.

Worth noting for this clonotype: Possible read error: a much larger clone is one base away. The chain joins TRBV9 to TRBJ2-1; D gene ambiguous. The CDR3 spans 14 residues. The germline V and J ends were trimmed by 3 bases and 6 bases, with 13 bases remaining between them. CDR1 and CDR2 (germline): SGDLS, YYNGEE. The CDR3 DNA is TGTGCCAGCAGCGGCAACGGAGCCTGCAATGAGCAGTTCTTC. This sequence encodes CASSGNGACNEQFF.

With respect to this clonotype: A much larger clone sits a single nucleotide away, making a read error possible. V is TRBV12-3 or TRBV12-4 and J is TRBJ2-3; 7 positions agree with TRBD1. The CDR3 consists of 15 residues. CDR3 bases: TGTGCCAGCAGTTTAAGACAGGGAAGCACAGATTCGCAGTATTTT. Its translation is CASSLRQGSTDSQYF.

This clonotype occurred many times. The V and J genes are TRBV21-1 and TRBJ2-1; the table's TRBD2 call for D was not verified on the DNA. TRBV21-1 is annotated as a pseudogene. The CDR3 is 18 residues long. This chain's CDR3 is CASALAGARFSSYNEQFF. CDR3 bases: TGTGCCAGCGCTCTAGCGGGAGCACGTTTTAGCTCCTACAATGAGCAGTTCTTC.